The clone carrying this T cell receptor beta chain was seen repeatedly, ten times or more. As yet, its antigen is unknown. The record originates from a study of T cells in Graves' hyperthyroidism and ophthalmopathy. RNA transcripts gave rise to amplified TCR beta CDR3 regions. Initially, a first-round RT-PCR of the TCR CDR3 employed the HTBI primer set. TCRdb ran MiXCR on the multiplex PCR reads and lists one entry per CDR3 protein. The sample contains about 480,000 distinct CDR3 sequences, 13% to 15% of which appear only once. Unmatched junction bases numbered 5, after V lost 3 bases and J lost 1 base. The CDR3 contains 15 residues. Germline assignment: CDR1 KGHSH and CDR2 LQKENI. Study-wide results and caveats: Ophthalmopathy cases were set apart from stable hyperthyroidism by a 13 V-J model.

The chain uses TRBV18 and TRBJ2-5; 7 bases align to TRBD2. This receptor was obtained from a woman younger than 35 with Graves' hyperthyroidism. The sequencing sample was made of blood. The CDR3, as DNA: TGTGCCAGCTCACCGGGGGGGAGGCCCCAAGAGACCCAGTACTTC. This codes for CASSPGGRPQETQYF.